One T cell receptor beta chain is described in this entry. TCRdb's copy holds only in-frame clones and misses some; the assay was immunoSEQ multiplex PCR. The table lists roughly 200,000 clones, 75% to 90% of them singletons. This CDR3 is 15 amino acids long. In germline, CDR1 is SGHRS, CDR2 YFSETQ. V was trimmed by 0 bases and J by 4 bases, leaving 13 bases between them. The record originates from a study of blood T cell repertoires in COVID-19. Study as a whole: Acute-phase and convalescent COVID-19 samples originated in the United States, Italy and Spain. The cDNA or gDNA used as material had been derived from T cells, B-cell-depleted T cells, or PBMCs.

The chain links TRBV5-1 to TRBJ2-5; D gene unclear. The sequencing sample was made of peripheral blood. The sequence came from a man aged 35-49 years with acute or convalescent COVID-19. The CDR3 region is CASSLVASAPETQYF. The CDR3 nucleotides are TGCGCCAGCAGCTTGGTGGCATCCGCCCCAGAGACCCAGTACTTC.